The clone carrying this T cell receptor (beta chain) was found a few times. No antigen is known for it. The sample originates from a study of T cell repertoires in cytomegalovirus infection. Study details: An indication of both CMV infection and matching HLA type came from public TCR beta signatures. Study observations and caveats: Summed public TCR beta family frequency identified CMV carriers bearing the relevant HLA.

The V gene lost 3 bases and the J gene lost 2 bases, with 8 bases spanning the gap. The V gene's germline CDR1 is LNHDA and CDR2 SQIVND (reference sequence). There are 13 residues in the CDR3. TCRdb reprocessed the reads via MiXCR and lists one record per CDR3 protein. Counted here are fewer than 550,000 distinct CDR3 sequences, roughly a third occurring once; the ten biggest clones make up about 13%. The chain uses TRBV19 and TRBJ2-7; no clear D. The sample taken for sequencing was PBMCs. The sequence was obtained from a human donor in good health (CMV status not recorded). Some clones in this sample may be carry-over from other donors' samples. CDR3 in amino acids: CASSMSWAYEQYF. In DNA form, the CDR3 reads TGTGCCAGTAGTATGAGTTGGGCCTACGAGCAGTACTTC.